This T cell receptor (beta chain) came from a study of beta chain features in type 1 diabetes. Study-wide background: Examined across all samples were some 110 million sorted cells.

Isolated RNA was reverse transcribed in full, so expressed TCRB transcripts were sequenced. Only in-frame clones appear in the TCRdb table, and some are missing; sequencing was by immunoSEQ multiplex PCR. The sample records a few hundred thousand clones, approximately 11% being singletons. The germline V gene encodes CDR1 SGHRS and CDR2 YFSETQ. V lost 3 bases and J lost 4, with 11 bases in between. The CDR3 is made up of 13 amino acids. Study outcomes and limitations: A greater similarity of naive, central memory and Treg TCRB repertoires was seen among patients than among healthy donors. The study notes PCR might favor shorter templates equally in patients and controls.

As concerns this clone: Its specificity is unknown.

The chain has TRBV5-1 and TRBJ2-7, with D unresolved. Source material: central memory CD4+ T cells from blood. The sequence derives from a man aged 18 to 30 in good health. In DNA form, the CDR3 reads TGCGCCAGCAGCTCCCTAAACACGTACGAGCAGTACTTC. It encodes CASSSLNTYEQYF. The whole variable domain, remainder taken from reference TRBV5-1 and TRBJ2-7, is KAGVTQTPRYLIKTRGQQVTLSCSPISGHRSVSWYQQTPGQGLQFLFEYFSETQRNKGNFPGRFSGRQFSNSRSEMNVSTLELGDSALYLCASSSLNTYEQYFGPGTRLTVT.